This T cell receptor (beta chain) was captured by sequencing in a study of shared clonotypes between healthy human individuals. Across the whole study: CD8 memory received one plate per donor, CD8 naive two, CD4 memory three and CD4 naive three.

Overall study results and limits: Represented diversity (both genetic and exposure-history) was limited by the small number of donors.

Germline loops: CDR1 KGHSH, CDR2 LQKENI. Trimming stripped 6 bases from V and 2 bases from J, with 19 bases between. This CDR3 comprises 16 residues. About this clone itself: As yet, its antigen is unknown.

None of the donors, who were healthy HIV-negative adults, had recently had acute infections or vaccinations. Researchers partitioned CD4+ cells into CD45RA+ naive and CD45RA-negative memory subsets. Data came from immunoSEQ multiplex PCR; TCRdb stores just in-frame clones and leaves some out. The sample lists about 1.5 million clones, 95% to 99% occurring once. Sequencing was performed on naive CD4+ T cells sorted from blood. Subset described: CD45RA+ positively selected. The chain links TRBV18 to TRBJ2-5; D is unresolved. The receptor's source is a man aged 25-45 years in good health. The CDR3 DNA follows: TGTGCCAGCTCCCCGGTGCAGCTTACCGCTCAAGAGACCCAGTACTTC. Its translation: CASSPVQLTAQETQYF.